These 27 T cell receptor beta chains originate from one sample sequenced in a study of blood T cells in healthy people across ages. A J-beta primer mix and a sample-barcoded 5' primer were used in a second PCR of about 7 to 12 cycles. TCRdb reprocessed the 5' RACE reads with MiXCR, giving one entry per CDR3 protein. The table lists about 640,000 distinct CDR3 sequences, roughly 58% of them singletons, with approximately 37% in the top ten. Specimen: blood. The receptors were gathered from a man in his sixties in good health.

The chain carries TRBV28 and TRBJ1-5; TRBD1 matches 9 bases. The J segment lost 7 bases and the V segment lost 5 bases, leaving 9 bases of the junction unmatched. Germline V CDR1 and CDR2: MDHEN, SYDVKM. The CDR3 is made up of 15 amino acids. DNA for the CDR3: TGTGCCAGCAGTCGGACCCGACAGGGGGGCCAGCCCCAGCATTTT. It yields the protein CASSRTRQGGQPQHF.

The chain employs TRBV9 and TRBJ2-5, with TRBD1 identical over 7 bases. V was clipped by 1 base and J by 5 bases; unmatched bases: 11. From germline, CDR1 is SGDLS and CDR2 YYNGEE. The CDR3 is made up of 16 amino acids. The CDR3, as DNA: TGTGCCAGCAGCGTATTTGTGACAGGGCATATCGAGACCCAGTACTTC. This translates into CASSVFVTGHIETQYF.

The chain couples TRBV6-5 to TRBJ2-7; TRBD2 matches at 11 bases. The CDR3 runs 15 residues. Per the germline V gene, CDR1 is MNHEY and CDR2 is SVGAGI. The V and J ends lost 4 bases and 3 bases, in that order; junction bases with no gene match: 5. As DNA, the CDR3 is TGTGCCAGCAGTTCCCCCCTAGCGGGGGGCTACGAGCAGTACTTC. Translated: CASSSPLAGGYEQYF.

V gene TRBV15 combines with J gene TRBJ1-5; TRBD1 aligns across 10 bases. Trimming took 0 bases from V and 4 from J; bases not matched to a gene: 6. The CDR3 runs to 17 residues. Germline V gene sequence: CDR1 LNHNV, CDR2 YYDKDF (reference sequence). In DNA form, the CDR3 reads TGTGCCACCAGCAGAGATATGGGGACAGGGGCGAATCAGCCCCAGCATTTT. Residues: CATSRDMGTGANQPQHF.

The chain employs TRBV12-3 or TRBV12-4 and TRBJ1-2; no definite D call. V was shortened by 1 base and J by 8 bases, with 11 bases between the two germline ends. The CDR3 length is 13 residues. CDR3 nucleotides: TGTGCCAGCAGTTTAGGGGCAGGTGCGGGCTACACCTTC. Protein product: CASSLGAGAGYTF.

The rearrangement joins TRBV25-1 to TRBJ2-7; no definite D call. The CDR3 runs 14 residues. CDR1 MGHDK and CDR2 SYGVNS come from the germline V gene. V lost 6 bases to trimming and J lost 2 bases, with 14 bases between them. CDR3 DNA: TGTGCCAGCAGGGCCAGGACGGAGCCCTACGAGCAGTACTTC. It yields the protein CASRARTEPYEQYF.

Turning to this clonotype: At one end the junction does not follow the germline gene, possibly because of a read error. The rearrangement uses TRBV10-3 and TRBJ1-1; D is perhaps TRBD1 (6 bases). The CDR3 is 13 amino acids. The germline CDR1 and CDR2 sequences are ENHRY and SYGVKD. In DNA, the CDR3 is TGTGCCATCACCCGGGCGGGGGGCACTGGAGCTTTCTTT. Translation: CAITRAGGTGAFF.

This clonotype showed up just once. CDR3 DNA: TGTGCCAGCAGCGTAGACGGGACATCATACCAAGAGACCCAGTACTTC. Translated, it gives CASSVDGTSYQETQYF. The rearrangement joins TRBV9 to TRBJ2-5; perhaps TRBD1 as D (6 bases). The V end lost 0 bases, the J end lost 0 bases, and 12 bases lay between the germline ends. Germline CDR1 SGDLS, CDR2 YYNGEE. The CDR3 extends over 16 amino acids. The full variable domain, rest sourced from reference TRBV9 and TRBJ2-5, is DSGVTQTPKHLITATGQRVTLRCSPRSGDLSVYWYQQSLDQGLQFLIQYYNGEERAKGNILERFSAQQFPDLHSELNLSSLELGDSALYFCASSVDGTSYQETQYFGPGTRLLVL.

This chain links TRBV21-1 with TRBJ2-3; TRBD1, the table's D call, lacks a check against the DNA. TRBV21-1 is given as a pseudogene. This CDR3 has 15 residues. CDR3 DNA sequence: TGTGCCAGCAGCAAGTCGGACAGGACCACAGATACGCAGTATTTT. Encoded protein: CASSKSDRTTDTQYF.

Only a few counts were recorded for this clonotype. This chain links TRBV11-2 with TRBJ2-6, with D possibly being TRBD1 (6 bases). Germline V gene lookup returns CDR1 SGHAT and CDR2 FQNNGV. Trimming left V 7 bases short and J 0 bases short, with 16 bases between. The CDR3 has 17 amino acids. The CDR3 loop is CASTQITGRSGANVLTF. CDR3 DNA: TGTGCCAGCACCCAAATTACAGGGCGCTCTGGGGCCAACGTCCTGACTTTC.

The chain has TRBV20-1 and TRBJ2-7; D is uncertain. Germline lookup yields CDR1 DFQATT and CDR2 SNEGSKA (reference sequence). The CDR3 is made up of 13 amino acids. The V end lost 3 bases, the J end lost 1 base, and 10 bases lay between the germline ends. As DNA, the CDR3 is TGCAGTGCTAGCACACCCGTATCCTACGAGCAGTACTTC. Translation gives CSASTPVSYEQYF.

The V gene is TRBV9, the J gene TRBJ1-2; no firm D call. The germline CDR1 and CDR2 sequences are SGDLS and YYNGEE. The germline V and J ends were trimmed by 4 bases and 7 bases, with 23 bases remaining between them. The CDR3 covers 16 residues. The CDR3 DNA is TGTGCCAGCAGCCCAGGTGGGCGGCCTGTTGGGTCTGGCTACACCTTC. This gives the protein CASSPGGRPVGSGYTF.

The DNA of the CDR3 is TGCAGTGTTCGGGGTTCCAACACTGAAGCTTTCTTT. This codes for CSVRGSNTEAFF. This rearrangement joins TRBV20-1 to TRBJ1-1; D remains ambiguous. Trimming removed 7 bases from V and 2 bases from J, with 11 bases in between. This CDR3 spans 12 amino acids. Germline V gene sequence: CDR1 DFQATT, CDR2 SNEGSKA (reference sequence).

On this clonotype: At one boundary the junction diverges from the germline segment, which might be a read error. The CDR3 loop is CSAGDGSGGEQFF. For the CDR3, the DNA is TGCAGTGCTGGAGATGGTAGCGGGGGCGAGCAGTTCTTC. This chain uses TRBV20-1 with TRBJ2-1, with 9 bases that match TRBD2. The CDR3 spans 13 residues. Looked up from germline, CDR1 is DFQATT and CDR2 is SNEGSKA (reference sequence).

The chain joins TRBV6-5 to TRBJ2-4, with unresolved D. The end of the DNA fits TRBJ2-7 better, so the J call may be wrong. Germline V gene data show CDR1 as MNHEY and CDR2 as SVGAGI. The CDR3 length is 12 residues. The CDR3 DNA sequence: TGTGCCAGCAGTTACGATGGCTACGAGCAGTACTTC. The encoded protein is CASSYDGYEQYF.

This chain joins TRBV2 and TRBJ1-2; no clear D. V lost 3 bases and J 0 bases, leaving 5 bases between the germline ends. CDR3 length: 13 amino acids. Germline lookup yields CDR1 SNHLY and CDR2 FYNNEI. CDR3 nucleotides: TGTGCCAGCAGTGATTTAGCTAACTATGGCTACACCTTC. Its translation: CASSDLANYGYTF. Combining the CDR3 with reference TRBV2 and TRBJ1-2 gives the whole variable domain EPEVTQTPSHQVTQMGQEVILRCVPISNHLYFYWYRQILGQKVEFLVSFYNNEISEKSEIFDDQFSVERPDGSNFTLKIRSTKLEDSAMYFCASSDLANYGYTFGSGTRLTVV.

This clonotype has only a few counts. The V and J genes are TRBV10-2 and TRBJ2-5, with 7 bases identical to TRBD2. Germline V gives CDR1 WSHSY, CDR2 SAAADI. This CDR3 region has 12 residues. J gave up 3 bases and V 9 bases, and 4 bases lay outside the gene matches. The CDR3: CASQSGEETQYF. The DNA for the CDR3 is TGCGCCAGTCAGAGCGGGGAAGAGACCCAGTACTTC.

The chain couples TRBV9 to TRBJ2-5; TRBD2 aligns across 8 bases. Germline V gene data show CDR1 as SGDLS and CDR2 as YYNGEE. With 4 bases clipped from V and 11 bases from J, the junction kept 19 bases outside the gene matches. The length of the CDR3 is 16 residues. CDR3 sequence (DNA): TGTGCCAGCAGCCCCCAACTAGCGGAAACGGGAGGGGAGCAGTACTTC. It encodes CASSPQLAETGGEQYF.

This clonotype was counted between two and nine times. The J gene is TRBJ2-7, the V gene TRBV7-2, with 7 nucleotides matching TRBD1. Germline V lookup: CDR1 SGHTA, CDR2 FQGNSA. V dropped 0 bases and J dropped 5; count of bases not matched to a gene: 1. The CDR3 is 13 amino acids. The CDR3 region is CASSLAGGDEQYF. Here the CDR3 DNA reads TGTGCCAGCAGCTTAGCAGGGGGCGACGAGCAGTACTTC.

This sequence joins TRBV12-3 or TRBV12-4 and TRBJ2-1; the match to TRBD2 covers 13 bases. The CDR3 has 16 residues. The junction had 9 bases not matched to a gene; V was cut back by 6 bases and J by 7 bases. The CDR3 DNA is TGTGCCAGCAGGACTGACCCGGGACTAGCGGGGAATGAGCAGTTCTTC. Translating gives CASRTDPGLAGNEQFF.

This clonotype has a handful of counts. The rearrangement joins TRBV7-2 to TRBJ2-3; D is undetermined. Trimming stripped 6 bases from V and 5 bases from J, with 6 bases between. This CDR3 is 11 amino acids long. Per germline, CDR1 SGHTA and CDR2 FQGNSA. As DNA, the CDR3 is TGTGCCAGCAGGGCTCGAGATACGCAGTATTTT. This translates into CASRARDTQYF. Using reference TRBV7-2 and TRBJ2-3 for the parts outside the CDR3, the full variable domain is GAGVSQSPSNKVTEKGKDVELRCDPISGHTALYWYRQSLGQGLEFLIYFQGNSAPDKSGLPSDRFSAERTGGSVSTLTIQRTQQEDSAVYLCASRARDTQYFGPGTRLTVL.

V usage is TRBV29-1 and J usage is TRBJ1-5, with D perhaps matching TRBD1 (5 bases). V dropped 6 bases and J dropped 0 bases, with 9 bases sitting between them. The CDR3 has 13 amino acids. Germline V CDR1 and CDR2: SQVTM, ANQGSEA. The CDR3: CSVAQDSNQPQHF. The DNA of the CDR3 is TGCAGCGTGGCACAGGATAGCAATCAGCCCCAGCATTTT.

V and J are TRBV25-1 and TRBJ2-7; 9 bases are shared with TRBD1. Germline-derived CDR1 and CDR2 are MGHDK and SYGVNS. This CDR3 is 16 amino acids long. V shed 4 bases and J 2 bases; nucleotides not matched to a gene: 9. The CDR3 DNA follows: TGTGCCAGCAGTGCCGACGCGACAGGGGGACCCTACGAGCAGTACTTC. This gives the protein CASSADATGGPYEQYF.

This clonotype was recorded a few times. This sequence joins TRBV7-9 and TRBJ1-6; 9 bases align to TRBD1. V lost 1 base and J lost 0; bases outside the gene matches: 7. The CDR3 has 19 residues. Germline CDR1 reads SEHNR; CDR2 reads FQNEAQ (reference sequence). CDR3 nucleotides: TGTGCCAGCAGCTTAGATTTCGGACAGGGGAGCTCCTATAATTCACCCCTCCACTTT. It yields the protein CASSLDFGQGSSYNSPLHF.

This clonotype was recorded a few times. V usage is TRBV20-1 and J usage is TRBJ2-1; possibly TRBD1 for D (5 bases). This CDR3 has 12 residues. The germline V gene encodes CDR1 DFQATT and CDR2 SNEGSKA (reference sequence). The ends were cut back, 5 bases at V and 0 bases at J, with 5 bases in the middle. As DNA, the CDR3 is TGCAGTGCTCAGGGCTCCTACAATGAGCAGTTCTTC. Its translation: CSAQGSYNEQFF.

The count of this clonotype is one. The chain recombines TRBV6-5 with TRBJ1-1; 8 bases agree with TRBD1. V shed 0 bases and J 0 bases; nucleotides not matched to a gene: 9. The CDR3 loop spans 18 amino acids. The germline V gene encodes CDR1 MNHEY and CDR2 SVGAGI. The CDR3 region has the DNA TGTGCCAGCAGTTACTCGAGATCAGGGGGCAGAGTGAACACTGAAGCTTTCTTT. Residues: CASSYSRSGGRVNTEAFF.

V gene TRBV6-1 combines with J gene TRBJ1-4; TRBD1 agrees at 8 bases. The germline CDR1 and CDR2 sequences are MNHNS and SASEGT. Trimming took 6 bases from V and 4 from J; bases not matched to a gene: 4. This CDR3 has 14 amino acids. CDR3 amino acids: CASRIDRGNEKLFF. CDR3 nucleotide sequence: TGTGCCAGCAGGATAGACAGGGGTAATGAAAAACTGTTTTTT.